This TCR beta chain was recorded in a study of T cells in Graves' hyperthyroidism and ophthalmopathy. There were TCR beta CDR3 regions amplified from RNA transcripts. In the first-round RT-PCR of the TCR CDR3, the HTBI primer set was used. Each CDR3 protein gets one entry after TCRdb re-called the multiplex PCR reads with MiXCR. The sample comprises roughly 700,000 distinct CDR3 sequences, 30% to 40% of which are singletons, and roughly 30% rests with the top ten. This CDR3 has 11 amino acids. Germline loops: CDR1 MNHEY, CDR2 SVGAGI. The V gene lost 6 bases and the J gene lost 6 bases, with 8 bases spanning the gap.

Sequencing input: blood. The sequence was collected from a woman aged 40 to 50 with Graves' hyperthyroidism. The V and J genes are TRBV6-5 and TRBJ1-1; the D is unclear. This chain's CDR3 is CASSSVSEAFF. CDR3 in DNA: TGTGCCAGCAGCTCAGTGTCTGAAGCTTTCTTT.